The text below deals with one T cell receptor (beta chain). What it binds is not known. The entry originates in a study of cytomegalovirus exposure and HLA in healthy donors. The overall study: Findings of an earlier analysis included around 120 million unique TCR beta sequences from 200 million or so T cells. Whole-study findings and limits: The authors reported that TCR beta sequences could predict HLA-A and HLA-B alleles. These predictions were accurate for most subjects in the first cohort. The investigators catalogued 164 TCR beta chains as cytomegalovirus-associated. Other equally common chains were less clonally expanded than HLA-associated TCR beta chains, a later analysis showed.

The CDR3 covers 16 residues. V shed 2 bases, J shed 5 bases, and the junction held 8 bases outside the gene matches. Germline lookup yields CDR1 MRHNA and CDR2 SNTAGT. 13 Jbeta primers and 60 Vbeta primers were used for the PCR. Sequencing used immunoSEQ multiplex PCR; TCRdb keeps in-frame clones, though not all of them. Of over 150,000 clones listed, approximately 77% were seen once; the top ten hold 7% to 9%. The sequence came from a male donor in good health and CMV-seropositive. The sequenced sample consisted of PBMCs. The gene calls are TRBV6-4 and TRBJ2-3, with 9 positions matching TRBD2. The chain's CDR3 is CASSDRPAGGQDTQYF. CDR3 coding DNA: TGTGCCAGCAGTGACCGGCCAGCGGGGGGACAAGATACGCAGTATTTT.